The clone carrying this T cell receptor beta chain was observed at least ten times. The antigen is unknown. This sample stems from a study of tumor-infiltrating lymphocytes in primary liver carcinoma. For the study at large: Ages ranged from 30 to 69, with HCC or mixed HCC-cholangiocarcinoma.

CDR1 and CDR2 from the germline V gene are SNHLY and FYNNEI. This CDR3 comprises 15 residues. Trimming cost V 7 bases and J 5 bases; bases outside gene matches: 10. Priming with a constant-region primer yielded TCR beta cDNA from 500 ng total RNA. Three nested multiplex PCR rounds, a slightly modified ARM-PCR, produced the libraries for TCR beta. In the first two PCR rounds, TRBV1-TRBV30 forward primers were paired with a C-beta reverse primer, and each round lasted roughly 10 cycles. MiXCR was run by TCRdb on the multiplex PCR reads, yielding one entry per CDR3 protein. The sample lists 100,000 or so distinct CDR3 sequences, about four fifths occurring once. Study-level results: A fraction of only about 8-24% of top clones appeared in all five tumor regions. Tumors carried a top-250-clone fraction significantly exceeding that of blood (p = 0.039). The overlap of tumor-adjacent and tumor-blood pairs was smaller than that of tumor region pairs.

Without any cell sorting, roughly 18-31 mg of bulk tissue yielded co-extracted RNA and DNA. Sequencing was performed on liver tumor tissue from sampling region 3. Regarding subset: tumor region T3, left-lateral pole. This sequence was found in a man aged 35-49 years with primary liver carcinoma and hepatitis B virus infection. This chain joins TRBV2 and TRBJ2-1; 8 bases are a match to TRBD2. The CDR3 DNA reads as TGTGCCAGCAACCCCTCAGCGGGAGTTCACAATGAGCAGTTCTTC. Protein sequence: CASNPSAGVHNEQFF.